The rows below give T cell receptor beta chains drawn from one sample of a study of cytomegalovirus exposure and HLA in healthy donors. Clones were read by immunoSEQ multiplex PCR, and TCRdb kept only the in-frame ones, dropping some. The sample totals fewer than 40,000 clones. Sequenced material: PBMCs. The receptors shown here come from a middle-aged woman in good health and CMV-seropositive. Both conserved end residues are trimmed from each CDR3.

J gene | V gene | CDR3 protein
TRBJ1-4 | TRBV30 | ARGQGSNEKLF
TRBJ1-2 | TRBV7-9 | ASSLDSNYGYT
TRBJ2-5 | TRBV28 | ASSFLRGPTIYQETQY
TRBJ1-1 | TRBV7-8 | ASSLSTGVSGNTEAF
TRBJ2-7 | TRBV5-1 | ASKRDISYEQY
TRBJ1-6 | TRBV7-2 | ASSKGQHSPLH
TRBJ1-3 | TRBV7-2 | ASSPRRDFRNTIY
TRBJ2-7 | TRBV7-2 | ASSVVAGGLVSYEQY
TRBJ2-5 | TRBV30 | AWSVAREFVETQY
TRBJ2-7 | TRBV27 | ASSCTTGTYEQY
TRBJ2-2 | TRBV28 | ASSARQGWDTGELF
TRBJ2-3 | TRBV28 | ASSALGASTDTQY